This T cell receptor beta chain was identified during a study of blood T cell repertoires in COVID-19. Trimming cost V 4 bases and J 4 bases, with 10 bases left between them. The germline gives CDR1 SGHTA, CDR2 FQGNSA. CDR3 length: 13 amino acids. Original processing notes: Amplification of reference gene primers was used by the study to estimate nucleated cell counts. Measured with immunoSEQ multiplex PCR; TCRdb has only the in-frame clones, and not every one. For V, J and clone size, that table is used; D and trimming come from the DNA. The sample records some 240,000 clones, about 79% being singletons.

This receptor was obtained from a woman aged 40 to 49 who had recovered from COVID-19. Specimen: peripheral blood. The chain carries TRBV7-2 and TRBJ1-2, with D possibly TRBD1 on 5 matching bases. The CDR3 reads CASSWGQGYGYTF. The CDR3 DNA sequence: TGTGCCAGCAGCTGGGGCCAGGGCTATGGCTACACCTTC.